Below are 24 T cell receptor beta chains sequenced from a single sample in a study of T cell repertoires in cytomegalovirus infection. Their target antigens are unknown. TCRdb used MiXCR to reprocess the reads, holding one entry per CDR3 protein. This repertoire shows approximately 910,000 distinct CDR3 sequences, roughly a third found once; its top ten account for 13%. This material consisted of cultured CD8+ T cells from PBMCs, taken from culture after CMV antigen stimulation. These receptors all come from a human donor in good health (CMV status not recorded). Some clones in this sample may be carry-over from other donors' samples.

This chain links TRBV6-2 or TRBV6-3 with TRBJ1-5; 7 positions match TRBD1. With 2 bases clipped from V and 0 bases from J, the junction kept 4 bases outside the gene matches. The CDR3 contains 16 residues. Germline V lookup: CDR1 MNHEY, CDR2 SVGEGT. CDR3 in DNA: TGTGCCAGCAGTTACCCTGACAGGGCTAGCAATCAGCCCCAGCATTTT. This codes for CASSYPDRASNQPQHF.

The chain links TRBV27 to TRBJ2-3; TRBD1 matches at 12 bases. Per the germline V gene, CDR1 is MNHEY and CDR2 is SMNVEV (reference sequence). The J segment lost 2 bases and the V segment lost 0 bases, leaving 6 bases of the junction unmatched. The CDR3 runs 18 residues. Written as DNA, the CDR3 is TGTGCCAGCAGTTTATCGATCCCGGGACAGGGGGCCACAGATACGCAGTATTTT. This encodes CASSLSIPGQGATDTQYF.

This clonotype was seen only once. This chain connects TRBV19 to TRBJ2-1, with D perhaps TRBD1 (5 bases). The V and J ends lost 8 bases and 13 bases respectively, with 18 bases between them. CDR1 and CDR2 (germline): LNHDA, SQIVND (reference sequence). The CDR3 length is 12 residues. CDR3 amino acids: CASEKEDTGQFF. CDR3 sequence (DNA): TGTGCCAGTGAGAAAGAGGACACAGGTCAGTTCTTC.

V and J are TRBV12-3 or TRBV12-4 and TRBJ2-7; 7 positions agree with TRBD1. This CDR3 comprises 15 residues. J was trimmed by 2 bases and V by 3 bases; bases with no gene match: 7. As DNA, the CDR3 is TGTGCCAGCAGTTTCGACAGGGAAGGGACCTACGAGCAGTACTTC. It encodes CASSFDREGTYEQYF.

This clonotype was recorded only once. The rearrangement joins TRBV19 to TRBJ1-1; D remains ambiguous. The germline V gene encodes CDR1 LNHDA and CDR2 SQIVND (reference sequence). The germline V and J ends were trimmed by 3 bases and 4 bases, with 6 bases remaining between them. The CDR3 sequence is 12 residues long. The CDR3 sequence: CASSMSSTEAFF. The CDR3, as DNA: TGTGCCAGTAGTATGTCCAGCACTGAAGCTTTCTTT.

This chain links TRBV3-1 with TRBJ2-3; D unresolved. Trimming left V 2 bases short and J 2 bases short, with 14 bases between. This CDR3 region has 16 residues. The V gene's germline CDR1 is LGHDT and CDR2 YNNKEL (reference sequence). CDR3 sequence (DNA): TGTGCCAGCAGCCAATCTTCCCGCTCTGCCACAGATACGCAGTATTTT. It codes for CASSQSSRSATDTQYF.

The V and J genes are TRBV4-1 and TRBJ2-3; 7 bases line up with TRBD1. Germline CDR1 MGHRA, CDR2 YSYEKL. J was trimmed by 0 bases and V by 4 bases; bases with no gene match: 10. The CDR3 has 17 residues. The CDR3 DNA is TGCGCCAGCAGCCGAGCCCAGGGGGAGATTAGCACAGATACGCAGTATTTT. It specifies CASSRAQGEISTDTQYF.

This clonotype was counted only a few times. Here the CDR3 DNA reads TGTGCCAGTGCTTTCGGGACTAGCGGCGACAATGAGCAGTTCTTC. It is translated as CASAFGTSGDNEQFF. The rearrangement joins TRBV6-1 to TRBJ2-1, with TRBD2 identical over 11 bases. The CDR3 runs 15 residues. J was trimmed by 5 bases and V by 9 bases; bases with no gene match: 9. The germline CDR1 and CDR2 sequences are MNHNS and SASEGT.

This clonotype was seen a few times. The gene calls are TRBV4-1 and TRBJ2-1, with 8 positions matching TRBD2. Germline CDR1 reads MGHRA; CDR2 reads YSYEKL. The CDR3 runs to 15 residues. V lost 3 bases and J lost 7; bases outside the gene matches: 8. This CDR3 is CASSQRAGGRNEQFF. For the CDR3, the DNA is TGCGCCAGCAGCCAGCGGGCGGGGGGTAGGAATGAGCAGTTCTTC.

The chain couples TRBV28 to TRBJ1-5; TRBD1 aligns across 8 bases. CDR1 is MDHEN and CDR2 is SYDVKM in the germline V gene. Trimming removed 3 bases from V and 9 bases from J; junction bases left unmatched: 10. This CDR3 spans 15 amino acids. CDR3 region: CASSFLGQVMRPQHF. CDR3 nucleotides: TGTGCCAGCAGTTTTTTGGGACAGGTGATGAGGCCCCAGCATTTT.

The V gene is TRBV6-1, the J gene TRBJ1-5, with 7 bases lining up with TRBD1. Germline loops: CDR1 MNHNS, CDR2 SASEGT. The J segment lost 0 bases and the V segment lost 3 bases, leaving 5 bases of the junction unmatched. The CDR3 totals 16 residues. CDR3 region: CASSEGQPNSNQPQHF. CDR3 coding DNA: TGTGCCAGCAGTGAGGGACAGCCCAATAGCAATCAGCCCCAGCATTTT.

This chain links TRBV20-1 with TRBJ2-5; D may be TRBD1 or TRBD2 (5 bases each). Germline V gene sequence: CDR1 DFQATT, CDR2 SNEGSKA (reference sequence). Trimming left V 3 bases short and J 2 bases short, with 13 bases between. The CDR3 spans 14 residues. CDR3 sequence reads: CSASVSRGQETQYF. The CDR3 nucleotides are TGCAGTGCTAGCGTCTCGAGGGGTCAAGAGACCCAGTACTTC.

This chain links TRBV6-2 or TRBV6-3 with TRBJ2-7; TRBD2 matches at 10 bases. Trimming at V came to 7 bases and at J to 2 bases, leaving 17 bases not matched to a gene. Germline CDR1 and CDR2: MNHEY and SVGEGT. CDR3 size: 18 residues. In DNA, the CDR3 is TGTGCCAGCACTCTAGGACTAGCGGAACCTCCTGCCGCCTACGAGCAGTACGTC. Translation: CASTLGLAEPPAAYEQYV.

This clonotype was seen only a few times. The chain is built from TRBV27 and TRBJ1-5; TRBD1 matches 9 bases. Trimming cost V 4 bases and J 8 bases; bases outside gene matches: 9. The CDR3 contains 15 residues. Germline CDR1 is MNHEY and CDR2 is SMNVEV (reference sequence). CDR3 region: CASSSGTGSFKPQHF. In DNA, the CDR3 is TGTGCCAGCAGTTCGGGGACAGGGTCTTTCAAGCCCCAGCATTTT.

This clonotype was seen at least ten times. The CDR3 DNA reads as TGTGCCAGCAGAGCGACAGGGATTAACTATGGCTACACCTTC. Its protein product is CASRATGINYGYTF. The chain is built from TRBV27 and TRBJ1-2; 7 bases align to TRBD1. Germline loops: CDR1 MNHEY, CDR2 SMNVEV (reference sequence). The CDR3 totals 14 residues. V dropped 6 bases and J dropped 1; count of bases not matched to a gene: 5.

This clonotype was found many times. This chain joins TRBV19 and TRBJ2-1; 9 bases map to TRBD1. The germline V gene has CDR1 LNHDA and CDR2 SQIVND (reference sequence). The ends lost 4 bases at V and 7 bases at J; junction bases unmatched: 8. The CDR3 length is 15 residues. CDR3 coding DNA: TGTGCCAGTAGTACCAGGACAGGGGTTGTGAATGAGCAGTTCTTC. Translated: CASSTRTGVVNEQFF.

This chain connects TRBV19 to TRBJ2-5; no definite D call. This CDR3 contains 14 residues. Per germline, CDR1 LNHDA and CDR2 SQIVND (reference sequence). V was trimmed by 3 bases and J by 5 bases, leaving 13 bases between them. The CDR3 loop is CASSIEGPYETQYF. As DNA, the CDR3 is TGTGCCAGTAGTATTGAAGGGCCGTACGAGACCCAGTACTTC.

V is TRBV6-6 and J is TRBJ2-5; perhaps TRBD1 as D (6 bases). Trimming shortened V by 2 bases and J by 2 bases, and 15 bases separated the two germline ends. This CDR3 region has 16 residues. From germline, CDR1 is MNHNY and CDR2 SVGAGI (reference sequence). CDR3 sequence reads: CASSYLGHLEQETQYF. The CDR3 DNA follows: TGTGCCAGCAGTTACCTGGGACACCTTGAACAAGAGACCCAGTACTTC.

V is TRBV6-2 or TRBV6-3 and J is TRBJ2-5, with 7 bases fitting TRBD1. The V and J ends lost 2 bases and 1 base, in that order; junction bases with no gene match: 4. CDR3 length: 15 residues. Per germline, CDR1 MNHEY and CDR2 SVGEGT. DNA of the CDR3: TGTGCCAGCAGTTACAGGGGGCACCCCCAAGAGACCCAGTACTTC. It codes for CASSYRGHPQETQYF.

At least ten counts were recorded for this clonotype. Sequence at one end of the junction differs from germline and may be a read error. The chain is built from TRBV5-1 and TRBJ2-1, with TRBD2 matching over 9 bases. The CDR3 totals 15 residues. The germline gives CDR1 SGHRS, CDR2 YFSETQ. For the CDR3, the DNA is TGTGCCAGCAGCCTCCTAGCGGGACCCTACAATGAGCAGTTCTTC. Protein product: CASSLLAGPYNEQFF.

The chain employs TRBV28 and TRBJ2-1, with D tentatively TRBD2 (6 bases). Germline-derived CDR1 and CDR2 are MDHEN and SYDVKM. The V end lost 3 bases, the J end lost 4 bases, and 40 bases lay between the germline ends. The length of the CDR3 is 24 residues. The CDR3 nucleotides are TGTGCCAGCAGTTTTGCGGGGAGGCCTCGTCGGTTAATCTGGGTCTCCGGAATTTACAATGAGCAGTTCTTC. It is translated as CASSFAGRPRRLIWVSGIYNEQFF.

CDR3: CASSARLAGSSYNEQFF. CDR3 coding DNA: TGTGCCAGCAGTGCCCGACTAGCGGGGAGCTCCTACAATGAGCAGTTCTTC. V gene TRBV2 combines with J gene TRBJ2-1; 11 bases map to TRBD2. The germline V gene encodes CDR1 SNHLY and CDR2 FYNNEI. Germline trimming cut 4 bases from V and 0 bases from J; bases unmatched to any gene: 5. CDR3 length: 17 residues.

This clonotype has a handful of counts. The rearrangement links TRBV27 to TRBJ2-2; 15 bases match TRBD2. V shed 1 base and J 1 base; nucleotides not matched to a gene: 4. Looked up from germline, CDR1 is MNHEY and CDR2 is SMNVEV (reference sequence). There are 19 residues in the CDR3. CDR3 bases: TGTGCCAGCAGTTTATGGGGACTAGCGGGGGGACAGAACACCGGGGAGCTGTTTTTT. This codes for CASSLWGLAGGQNTGELFF.

This rearrangement joins TRBV6-5 to TRBJ1-1; no clear D. CDR3 length equals 12 residues. From germline, CDR1 is MNHEY and CDR2 SVGAGI. Trimming took off 0 bases at V and 9 bases at J, with 8 bases between the two ends. As DNA, the CDR3 is TGTGCCAGCAGTTACTCTAACAGACAAGCTTTCTTT. Translated: CASSYSNRQAFF.